This T cell receptor (beta chain) derives from a study of shared clonotypes between healthy human individuals. Using immunoSEQ multiplex PCR, the repertoire was profiled, and TCRdb retains in-frame clones only, with some absent. The table includes 550,000 to 700,000 clones, more than 70% detected once. Broader study findings: Larger estimated richness was generally seen in naive subsets than in memory subsets. Lower generation probabilities were found for non-shared clonotypes than for those shared by all four donors.

Germline CDR1 SGHAT, CDR2 FQNNGV. This CDR3 has 15 amino acids. Every contributor of samples was a Caucasian grown-up residing in Nashville, Tennessee. This clone has more than one count but fewer than ten. Its target is not known. Germline is not matched at one junction end, which may reflect a read error. Other DNA sequences in the same sample also yield this CDR3. This receptor was taken from a woman aged 25 to 39 in good health. The sample consisted of memory CD4+ T cells sorted from blood. As to subset: CD45RA-negative fraction. V and J are TRBV11-2 and TRBJ2-5; 10 bases match TRBD2. CDR3 sequence: CASSRGLADQETQYF. The CDR3, as DNA: TGTGCCAGCAGCCGTGGACTAGCGGACCAGGAGACCCAGTACTTC.